Following are 29 T cell receptor beta chains from one sample sequenced in a study of T cells in Graves' hyperthyroidism and ophthalmopathy. The investigators amplified TCR beta CDR3 regions from RNA transcripts. A set of HTBI primers served as the primers for a first-round RT-PCR of the TCR CDR3. TCRdb re-derived calls from the multiplex PCR reads in MiXCR, one entry per CDR3 protein. The sample contains more than 550,000 distinct CDR3 sequences, 45% of which appear only once. Source material: peripheral blood or thyroid tissue (not recorded which). The origin of the receptors is an adult man with Graves' disease, either hyperthyroidism or ophthalmopathy (not recorded which).

This clonotype was observed many times. The CDR3 nucleotides are TGTGCCACCAGTTCGAGTCGGCAGGAAGGCGAAGCTTTCTTT. It specifies CATSSSRQEGEAFF. The genes are TRBV24-1 and TRBJ1-1; D remains ambiguous. The CDR3 consists of 14 residues. V shed 6 bases and J shed 8 bases, with 18 bases lying between them. Germline assignment: CDR1 KGHDR and CDR2 SFDVKD.

The rearrangement links TRBV11-1 to TRBJ1-6; possibly TRBD1 for D (5 bases). The CDR3 is 15 amino acids. Germline V gene lookup returns CDR1 SGHAT and CDR2 FQDESV (reference sequence). Trimming pared 6 bases from V and 6 bases from J, leaving 15 bases between. The CDR3 sequence is CASRPLGEGNSPLHF. CDR3 bases: TGTGCCAGCAGGCCGTTAGGGGAAGGTAATTCACCCCTCCACTTT.

CDR3: CASSQVLGTQETQYF. The CDR3 DNA follows: TGTGCCAGCAGCCAAGTCTTAGGGACCCAAGAGACCCAGTACTTC. The chain uses TRBV14 and TRBJ2-5; D tentatively reads TRBD1 or TRBD2 (5 bases each). The CDR3 is 15 residues long. Trimming took off 1 base at V and 1 base at J, with 10 bases between the two ends. Per germline, CDR1 SGHDN and CDR2 FVKESK.

This chain links TRBV29-1 with TRBJ1-2; D is possibly TRBD1 (6 bases). The ends were cut back, 8 bases at V and 4 bases at J, with 14 bases in the middle. This CDR3 has 12 amino acids. The germline gives CDR1 SQVTM, CDR2 ANQGSEA. CDR3 sequence: CSNHRVTYGYTF. CDR3 in DNA: TGCAGCAACCACAGGGTAACCTATGGCTACACCTTC.

Concerning this clonotype itself: An end of the junction does not agree with germline; a read error may underlie this. The chain links TRBV2 to TRBJ1-2; 9 nucleotides align to TRBD1. The CDR3 contains 14 residues. Germline values: CDR1 SNHLY, CDR2 FYNNEI. Here the CDR3 DNA reads TGTGCCACCAGTGATTTTACAGGGGGCGATGGCTACACCTTC. It translates to CATSDFTGGDGYTF.

The chain uses TRBV7-9 and TRBJ1-3, with TRBD1 matching over 10 bases. The germline gives CDR1 SEHNR, CDR2 FQNEAQ (reference sequence). This CDR3 has 14 residues. The J segment lost 3 bases and the V segment lost 5 bases, leaving 1 base of the junction unmatched. CDR3 in amino acids: CASSDRGLGNTIYF. The DNA of the CDR3 is TGTGCCAGCAGCGACAGGGGGCTTGGAAACACCATATATTTT.

The chain employs TRBV20-1 and TRBJ1-4; 7 bases are a match to TRBD1. Germline trimming cut 6 bases from V and 8 bases from J; bases unmatched to any gene: 15. CDR3 length: 15 amino acids. Germline CDR1 and CDR2: DFQATT and SNEGSKA (reference sequence). As DNA, the CDR3 is TGCAGTGCAACAACCGGGACGCAGGGGGAAGAAAAACTGTTTTTT. Encoded protein: CSATTGTQGEEKLFF.

The CDR3 region is CASSSGRKAFF. Written as DNA, the CDR3 is TGTGCCAGCAGCTCCGGACGGAAGGCTTTCTTT. V is TRBV7-8 and J is TRBJ1-1; no reliable D call. V was clipped by 4 bases and J by 11 bases, with 11 bases between them. Germline loops: CDR1 SGHVS, CDR2 FQNEAQ. This CDR3 is 11 amino acids long.

This chain uses TRBV7-2 with TRBJ2-5; 9 bases fit TRBD2. Judging by the DNA end, TRBJ2-7 fits better; the J call may be wrong. Germline CDR1 is SGHTA and CDR2 is FQGNSA. The CDR3 extends over 15 amino acids. This CDR3 is CASSLVPAGGYEQYF. The CDR3 coding sequence is TGTGCCAGCAGCTTAGTCCCAGCGGGAGGCTACGAGCAGTACTTC.

The chain has TRBV12-3 or TRBV12-4 and TRBJ1-6; D gene unclear. The V end was cut by 3 bases, the J end by 10 bases, with 16 bases between. CDR3 length equals 15 residues. The CDR3 loop reads CASSLRNGIGSPLHF. The CDR3, as DNA: TGTGCCAGCAGTTTGAGGAACGGGATCGGGTCACCCCTCCACTTT.

This sequence joins TRBV10-3 and TRBJ2-7; TRBD2 might be the D (5 bases). The CDR3 runs to 12 residues. From germline, CDR1 is ENHRY and CDR2 SYGVKD. With 6 bases removed from V and 3 bases from J, the gap between germline ends came to 9 bases. CDR3 protein: CAISLAGYEQYF. For the CDR3, the DNA is TGTGCCATCAGCTTGGCGGGCTACGAGCAGTACTTC.

This clonotype was seen a few times. The CDR3 DNA is TGTGCCAGTACGCCAAGGGGAGGCAATCAGCCCCAGCATTTT. It encodes CASTPRGGNQPQHF. The gene calls are TRBV7-6 and TRBJ1-5; the D gene is possibly TRBD1 (5 bases). V gave up 9 bases and J gave up 2 bases, with 14 bases separating them. This CDR3 contains 14 residues. The germline V gene has CDR1 SGHVS and CDR2 FNYEAQ.

This clonotype was recorded once. The chain recombines TRBV5-1 with TRBJ1-2, with 11 bases fitting TRBD1. This CDR3 spans 16 amino acids. The germline V gene encodes CDR1 SGHRS and CDR2 YFSETQ. The V gene end was trimmed by 0 bases and the J gene end by 3 bases; junction bases not matched to a gene: 4. The CDR3 DNA reads as TGCGCCAGCAGCTTGGATGGACAGGGGGCCTACTATGGCTACACCTTC. It yields the protein CASSLDGQGAYYGYTF.

The genes are TRBV6-1 and TRBJ2-5; D is uncertain. V lost 1 base and J 0 bases, leaving 9 bases between the germline ends. This CDR3 is built from 15 residues. CDR1 and CDR2 from the germline V gene are MNHNS and SASEGT. The CDR3 nucleotides are TGTGCCAGCAGTGAAGTATCGGGTAACCAAGAGACCCAGTACTTC. Translation gives CASSEVSGNQETQYF.

A remark on this clonotype: A junction boundary mismatches the germline segment, possibly from a read error. V and J are TRBV7-9 and TRBJ1-2, with 9 bases that match TRBD1. CDR3 size: 15 residues. Looked up from germline, CDR1 is SEHNR and CDR2 is FQNEAQ (reference sequence). DNA for the CDR3: TGCGCCAGCAGCCAAGGAGCGGGACAGGGTTTAGGCTACACCTTC. This gives the protein CASSQGAGQGLGYTF.

The gene calls are TRBV6-5 and TRBJ2-7; no reliable D call. Looked up from germline, CDR1 is MNHEY and CDR2 is SVGAGI. This CDR3 contains 15 residues. Trimming left V 0 bases short and J 0 bases short, with 9 bases between. The CDR3 protein is CASSYSATSSYEQYF. CDR3 sequence (DNA): TGTGCCAGCAGTTACTCGGCTACGAGCTCCTACGAGCAGTACTTC.

The chain combines TRBV6-4 with TRBJ1-1; the D gene is possibly TRBD1 (6 bases). This CDR3 region has 16 residues. The V gene's germline CDR1 is MRHNA and CDR2 SNTAGT. Trimming shortened V by 2 bases and J by 0 bases, and 13 bases separated the two germline ends. In DNA, the CDR3 is TGTGCCAGCAGTGACCCACAGGGAGGCTTGAACACTGAAGCTTTCTTT. It yields the protein CASSDPQGGLNTEAFF.

The gene calls are TRBV9 and TRBJ2-2; D call uncertain. CDR1 is SGDLS and CDR2 is YYNGEE in the germline V gene. V lost 7 bases and J lost 7, with 14 bases in between. The CDR3 is made up of 13 amino acids. This CDR3 reads CASGRSVGGELFF. The CDR3 DNA reads as TGTGCCAGCGGCCGAAGTGTAGGCGGGGAGCTGTTTTTT. Full variable domain (remainder filled in from reference TRBV9 and TRBJ2-2): DSGVTQTPKHLITATGQRVTLRCSPRSGDLSVYWYQQSLDQGLQFLIQYYNGEERAKGNILERFSAQQFPDLHSELNLSSLELGDSALYFCASGRSVGGELFFGEGSRLTVL.

The chain is built from TRBV29-1 and TRBJ2-2, with TRBD2 identical over 14 bases. This CDR3 is 14 amino acids long. The ends lost 6 bases at V and 7 bases at J; junction bases unmatched: 4. Germline CDR1 SQVTM, CDR2 ANQGSEA. The CDR3 DNA reads TGCAGCGTATTGGGACTAGCGGGAGTCGGGGAGCTGTTTTTT. Amino acids: CSVLGLAGVGELFF.

The sample holds many counts of this clonotype. This chain uses TRBV25-1 with TRBJ2-7; TRBD2 aligns across 7 bases. The germline V gene has CDR1 MGHDK and CDR2 SYGVNS. This CDR3 is 14 amino acids long. The junction had 6 bases not matched to a gene; V was cut back by 4 bases and J by 3 bases. CDR3 loop: CASSVGGFSYEQYF. CDR3 sequence (DNA): TGTGCCAGCAGTGTCGGGGGGTTCAGCTACGAGCAGTACTTC.

V gene TRBV6-5 combines with J gene TRBJ1-2, with D tentatively TRBD1 (5 bases). Germline assignment: CDR1 MNHEY and CDR2 SVGAGI. CDR3 length equals 14 residues. V was cut by 4 bases and J by 1 base, with 10 bases left in between. The CDR3, as DNA: TGTGCCAGCAGTTTTCAGGGAATTAACTATGGCTACACCTTC. Amino acids: CASSFQGINYGYTF.

In its sample, this clonotype was seen a few times. The chain has TRBV12-3 or TRBV12-4 and TRBJ1-1; D gene ambiguous. The CDR3 sequence is 13 residues long. V was clipped by 3 bases and J by 5 bases, with 10 bases between them. CDR3 region: CASSFLLETEAFF. DNA of the CDR3: TGTGCCAGCAGTTTCCTACTGGAAACTGAAGCTTTCTTT.

The chain carries TRBV20-1 and TRBJ1-5; weak D call: TRBD1 (6 bases). Germline V lookup: CDR1 DFQATT, CDR2 SNEGSKA (reference sequence). The CDR3 length is 14 residues. V was clipped by 5 bases and J by 7 bases, with 18 bases between them. This chain's CDR3 is CSARGLAGGQPQHF. DNA of the CDR3: TGCAGTGCTCGAGGACTAGCGGGGGGCCAGCCCCAGCATTTT.

The rearrangement uses TRBV5-1 and TRBJ2-3, with unresolved D. The germline V and J ends were trimmed by 2 bases and 5 bases, with 9 bases remaining between them. Germline V gene data show CDR1 as SGHRS and CDR2 as YFSETQ. The CDR3 sequence is 13 residues long. The CDR3 here is CASSFQGLDTQYF. The CDR3 DNA follows: TGCGCCAGCAGCTTTCAAGGCCTAGATACGCAGTATTTT.

This clonotype was seen a handful of times. This rearrangement joins TRBV6-6 to TRBJ1-2, with no clear D. The CDR3 has 15 amino acids. V dropped 6 bases and J dropped 0 bases, with 14 bases sitting between them. Germline V CDR1 and CDR2: MNHNY, SVGAGI (reference sequence). CDR3 DNA sequence: TGTGCCAGCAGCCTGATACAGCAGACTAACTATGGCTACACCTTC. It translates to CASSLIQQTNYGYTF.

Concerning this clonotype: This sequence may be a read error, since a much larger clone differs from it by one base. The V gene is TRBV20-1, the J gene TRBJ2-5; 9 bases match TRBD2. The germline gives CDR1 DFQATT, CDR2 SNEGSKA (reference sequence). The CDR3 totals 13 residues. V shed 5 bases and J 4 bases; nucleotides not matched to a gene: 5. DNA for the CDR3: TGCAGTGCTGGAGCGGGAGGAGCAGAGACCCAGTACTTC. Its protein is CSAGAGGAETQYF.

This sequence joins TRBV9 and TRBJ1-6, with D possibly matching TRBD1 (5 bases). The V and J ends lost 4 bases and 10 bases respectively, with 18 bases between them. The CDR3 has 15 amino acids. CDR1 and CDR2 from the germline V gene are SGDLS and YYNGEE. The CDR3 nucleotides are TGTGCCAGCAGCACCCTTTCAGGGTCGAAGTCACCCCTCCACTTT. Translation gives CASSTLSGSKSPLHF. Full variable domain (missing parts from reference TRBV9 and TRBJ1-6): DSGVTQTPKHLITATGQRVTLRCSPRSGDLSVYWYQQSLDQGLQFLIQYYNGEERAKGNILERFSAQQFPDLHSELNLSSLELGDSALYFCASSTLSGSKSPLHFGNGTRLTVT.

This clonotype was detected only a few times. V usage is TRBV7-2 and J usage is TRBJ1-2; possible D gene TRBD1, 6 bases. Germline CDR1 SGHTA, CDR2 FQGNSA. This CDR3 has 15 amino acids. Trimming left V 1 base short and J 4 bases short, with 13 bases between. CDR3: CASSLGGGNSYGYTF. The DNA for the CDR3 is TGTGCCAGCAGCTTAGGAGGGGGGAATAGCTATGGCTACACCTTC.

The sample holds a few counts of this clonotype. This chain connects TRBV3-1 to TRBJ2-7; D remains unclear. Trimming pared 2 bases from V and 3 bases from J, leaving 11 bases between. Germline loops: CDR1 LGHDT, CDR2 YNNKEL (reference sequence). The CDR3 has 14 residues. CDR3 amino acids: CASSQSESYYEQYF. CDR3 coding DNA: TGTGCCAGCAGCCAATCCGAGTCTTACTACGAGCAGTACTTC.